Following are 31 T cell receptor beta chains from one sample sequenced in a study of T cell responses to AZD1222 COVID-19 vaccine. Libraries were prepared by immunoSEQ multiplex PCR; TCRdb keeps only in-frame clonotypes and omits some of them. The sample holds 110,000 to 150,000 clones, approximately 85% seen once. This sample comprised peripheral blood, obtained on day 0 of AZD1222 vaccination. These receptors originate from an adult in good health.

In nucleotides, the CDR3 is TGTGCCAGCAGCTTAGCCGAGCGGGGGGGGTACAATGAGCAGTTCTTC. This encodes CASSLAERGGYNEQFF. The chain carries TRBV7-2 and TRBJ2-1; 10 nucleotides align to TRBD2. Germline CDR1 SGHTA, CDR2 FQGNSA. The CDR3 has 16 residues. The trim removed 0 bases at V and 4 bases at J, leaving 3 bases unmatched.

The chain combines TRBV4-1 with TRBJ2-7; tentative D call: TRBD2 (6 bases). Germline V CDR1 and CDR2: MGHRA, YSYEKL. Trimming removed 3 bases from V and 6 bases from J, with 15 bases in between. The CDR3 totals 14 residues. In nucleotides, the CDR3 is TGCGCCAGCAGCCAGGTGACTAGGGCGACCGAGCAGTACTTC. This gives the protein CASSQVTRATEQYF.

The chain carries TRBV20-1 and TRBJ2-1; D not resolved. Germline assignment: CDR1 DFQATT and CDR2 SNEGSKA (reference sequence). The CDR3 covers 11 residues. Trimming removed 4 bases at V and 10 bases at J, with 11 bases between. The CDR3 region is CSATSLGEQFF. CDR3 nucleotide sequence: TGCAGTGCTACCAGTCTTGGGGAGCAGTTCTTC.

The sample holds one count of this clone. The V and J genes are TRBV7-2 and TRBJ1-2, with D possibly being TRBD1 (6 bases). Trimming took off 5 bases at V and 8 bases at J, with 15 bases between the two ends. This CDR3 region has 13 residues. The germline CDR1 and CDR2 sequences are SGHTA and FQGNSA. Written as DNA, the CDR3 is TGTGCCAGCAGCCCAACGGGGGCGACCGGCTACACCTTC. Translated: CASSPTGATGYTF.

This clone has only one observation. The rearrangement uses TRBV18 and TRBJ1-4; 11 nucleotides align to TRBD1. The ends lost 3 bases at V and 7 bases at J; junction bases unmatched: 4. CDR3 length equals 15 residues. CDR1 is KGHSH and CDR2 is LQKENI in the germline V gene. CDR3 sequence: CASSPRTGGREKLFF. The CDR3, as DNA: TGTGCCAGCTCACCGAGGACAGGGGGCCGTGAAAAACTGTTTTTT.

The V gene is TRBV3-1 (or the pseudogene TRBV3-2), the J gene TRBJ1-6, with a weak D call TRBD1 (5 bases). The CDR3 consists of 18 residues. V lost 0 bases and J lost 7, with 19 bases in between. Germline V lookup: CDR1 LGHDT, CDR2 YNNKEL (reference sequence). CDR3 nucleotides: TGTGCCAGCAGCCAAGATACCCGGGGTAGGGGACTAAATTCACCCCTCCACTTT. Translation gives CASSQDTRGRGLNSPLHF.

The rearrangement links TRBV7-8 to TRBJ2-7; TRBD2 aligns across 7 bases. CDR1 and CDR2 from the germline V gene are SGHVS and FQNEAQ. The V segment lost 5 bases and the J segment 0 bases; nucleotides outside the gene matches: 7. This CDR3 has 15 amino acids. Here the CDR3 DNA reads TGTGCCAGCAGCATGGACGGGGGGTTCTCCTACGAGCAGTACTTC. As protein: CASSMDGGFSYEQYF.

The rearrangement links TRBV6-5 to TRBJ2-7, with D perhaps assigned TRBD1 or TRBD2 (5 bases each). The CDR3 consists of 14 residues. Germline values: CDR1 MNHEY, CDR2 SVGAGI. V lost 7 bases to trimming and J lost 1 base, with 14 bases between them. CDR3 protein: CASIAPGRSYEQYF. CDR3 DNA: TGTGCCAGCATCGCCCCGGGACGGTCCTACGAGCAGTACTTC.

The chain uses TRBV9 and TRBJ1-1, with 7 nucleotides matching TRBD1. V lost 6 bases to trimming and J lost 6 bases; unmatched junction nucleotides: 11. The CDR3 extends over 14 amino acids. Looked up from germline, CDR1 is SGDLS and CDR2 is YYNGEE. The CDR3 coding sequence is TGTGCCAGCAACCCCCTTTCCGGGACAGCTGAAGCTTTCTTT. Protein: CASNPLSGTAEAFF. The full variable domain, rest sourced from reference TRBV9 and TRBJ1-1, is DSGVTQTPKHLITATGQRVTLRCSPRSGDLSVYWYQQSLDQGLQFLIQYYNGEERAKGNILERFSAQQFPDLHSELNLSSLELGDSALYFCASNPLSGTAEAFFGQGTRLTVV.

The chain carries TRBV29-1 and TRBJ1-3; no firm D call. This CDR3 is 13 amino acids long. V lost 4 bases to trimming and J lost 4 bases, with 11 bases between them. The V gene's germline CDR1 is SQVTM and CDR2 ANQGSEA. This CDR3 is CSVVELSGNTIYF. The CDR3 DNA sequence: TGCAGCGTTGTCGAGTTATCGGGAAACACCATATATTTT. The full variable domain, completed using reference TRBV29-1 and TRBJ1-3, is SAVISQKPSRDICQRGTSLTIQCQVDSQVTMMFWYRQQPGQSLTLIATANQGSEATYESGFVIDKFPISRPNLTFSTLTVSNMSPEDSSIYLCSVVELSGNTIYFGEGSWLTVV.

The DNA of the CDR3 is TGTGCCAGCAGCCGGGACATTGGGAACTATGGCTACACCTTC. It specifies CASSRDIGNYGYTF. The rearrangement uses TRBV7-8 and TRBJ1-2; D possibly corresponds to TRBD1 (6 bases). The CDR3 spans 14 residues. V was trimmed by 5 bases and J by 2 bases, leaving 12 bases between them. Germline values: CDR1 SGHVS, CDR2 FQNEAQ.

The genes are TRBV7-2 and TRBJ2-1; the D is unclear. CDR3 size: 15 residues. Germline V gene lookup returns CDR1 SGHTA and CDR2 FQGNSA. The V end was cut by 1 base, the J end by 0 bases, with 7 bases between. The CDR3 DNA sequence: TGTGCCAGCAGCTTAGGGCCCCCCTCCTACAATGAGCAGTTCTTC. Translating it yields CASSLGPPSYNEQFF.

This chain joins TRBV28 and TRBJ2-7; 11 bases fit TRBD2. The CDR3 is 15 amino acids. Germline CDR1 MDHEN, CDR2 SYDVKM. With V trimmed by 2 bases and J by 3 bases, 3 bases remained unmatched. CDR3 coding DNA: TGTGCCAGCAGTTTACCTAGCGGGGGGCACTACGAGCAGTACTTC. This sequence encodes CASSLPSGGHYEQYF.

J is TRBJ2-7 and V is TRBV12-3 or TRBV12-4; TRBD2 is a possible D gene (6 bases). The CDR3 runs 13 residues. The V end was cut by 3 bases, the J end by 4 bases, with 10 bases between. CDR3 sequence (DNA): TGTGCCAGCAGTTTTGGCGGGGAATACGAGCAGTACTTC. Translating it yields CASSFGGEYEQYF.

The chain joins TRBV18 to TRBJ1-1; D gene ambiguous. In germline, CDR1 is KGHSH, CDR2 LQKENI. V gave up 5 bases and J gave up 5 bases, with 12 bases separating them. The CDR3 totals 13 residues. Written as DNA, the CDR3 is TGTGCCAGCTCAACCCCTGATTGGACTGAAGCTTTCTTT. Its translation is CASSTPDWTEAFF.

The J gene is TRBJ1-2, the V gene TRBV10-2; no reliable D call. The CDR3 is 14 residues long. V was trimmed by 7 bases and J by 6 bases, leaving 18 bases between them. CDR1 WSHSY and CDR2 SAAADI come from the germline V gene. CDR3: CASTPNHMVDGYTF. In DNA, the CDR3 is TGCGCCAGCACCCCTAACCATATGGTGGATGGCTACACCTTC.

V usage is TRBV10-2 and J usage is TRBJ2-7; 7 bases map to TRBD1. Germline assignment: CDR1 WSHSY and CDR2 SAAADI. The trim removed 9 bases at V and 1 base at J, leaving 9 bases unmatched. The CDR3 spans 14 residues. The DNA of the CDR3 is TGCGCCAGTGAAGACGGACAGGAGTCCTACGAGCAGTACTTC. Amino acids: CASEDGQESYEQYF.

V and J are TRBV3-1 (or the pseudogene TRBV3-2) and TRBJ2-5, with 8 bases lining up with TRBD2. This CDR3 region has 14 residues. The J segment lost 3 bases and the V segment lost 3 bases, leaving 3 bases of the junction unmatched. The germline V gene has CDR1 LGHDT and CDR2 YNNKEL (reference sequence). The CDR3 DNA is TGTGCCAGCAGCCACCTACTAGCGGAAGAGACCCAGTACTTC. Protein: CASSHLLAEETQYF.

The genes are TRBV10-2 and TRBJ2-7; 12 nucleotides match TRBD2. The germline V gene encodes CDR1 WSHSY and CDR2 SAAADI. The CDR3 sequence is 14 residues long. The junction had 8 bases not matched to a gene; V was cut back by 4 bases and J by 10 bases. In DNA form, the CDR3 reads TGCGCCAGCAGTGTGTCACTAGCGGGGGGACGCCAGTACTTC. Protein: CASSVSLAGGRQYF.

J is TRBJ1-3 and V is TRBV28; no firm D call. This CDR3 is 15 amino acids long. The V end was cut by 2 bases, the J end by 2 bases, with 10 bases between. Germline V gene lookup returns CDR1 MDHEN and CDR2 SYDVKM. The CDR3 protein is CASSLGVGAGNTIYF. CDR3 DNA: TGTGCCAGCAGTTTAGGGGTTGGCGCTGGAAACACCATATATTTT. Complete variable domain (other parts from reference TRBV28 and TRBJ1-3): DVKVTQSSRYLVKRTGEKVFLECVQDMDHENMFWYRQDPGLGLRLIYFSYDVKMKEKGDIPEGYSVSREKKERFSLILESASTNQTSMYLCASSLGVGAGNTIYFGEGSWLTVV.

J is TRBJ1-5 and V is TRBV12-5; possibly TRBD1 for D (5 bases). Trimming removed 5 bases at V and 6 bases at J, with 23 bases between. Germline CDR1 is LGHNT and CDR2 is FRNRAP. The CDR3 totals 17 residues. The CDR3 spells CASGRPQTRRQSQPQHF. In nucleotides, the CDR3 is TGTGCTAGTGGTCGGCCACAAACGCGGAGACAGAGTCAGCCCCAGCATTTT.

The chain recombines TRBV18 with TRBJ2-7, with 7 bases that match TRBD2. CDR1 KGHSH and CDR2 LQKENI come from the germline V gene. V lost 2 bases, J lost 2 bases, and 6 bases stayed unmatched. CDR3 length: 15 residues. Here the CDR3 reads CASSPASGTTYEQYF. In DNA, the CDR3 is TGTGCCAGCTCACCAGCATCCGGGACTACCTACGAGCAGTACTTC. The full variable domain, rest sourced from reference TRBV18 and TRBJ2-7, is NAGVMQNPRHLVRRRGQEARLRCSPMKGHSHVYWYRQLPEEGLKFMVYLQKENIIDESGMPKERFSAEFPKEGPSILRIQQVVRGDSAAYFCASSPASGTTYEQYFGPGTRLTVT.

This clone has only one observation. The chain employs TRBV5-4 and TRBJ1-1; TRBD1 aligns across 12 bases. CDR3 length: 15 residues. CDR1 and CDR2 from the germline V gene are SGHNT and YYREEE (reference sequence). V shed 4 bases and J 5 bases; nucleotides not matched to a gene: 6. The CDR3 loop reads CASSVGQGAGTEAFF. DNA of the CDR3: TGTGCCAGCAGCGTGGGACAGGGGGCCGGTACTGAAGCTTTCTTT.

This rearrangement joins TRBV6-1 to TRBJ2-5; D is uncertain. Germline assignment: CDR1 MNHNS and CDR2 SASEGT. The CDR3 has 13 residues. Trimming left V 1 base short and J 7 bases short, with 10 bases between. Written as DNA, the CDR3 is TGTGCCAGCAGTGAAGGGGCCAAGGGGACCCAGTACTTC. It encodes CASSEGAKGTQYF.

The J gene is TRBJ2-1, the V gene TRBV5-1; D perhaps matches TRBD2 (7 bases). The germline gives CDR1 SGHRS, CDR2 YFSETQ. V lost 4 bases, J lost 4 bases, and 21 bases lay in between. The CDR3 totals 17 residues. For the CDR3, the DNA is TGCGCCAGCAGCCCCGGGGGCAGCGGGGCCCAATACAATGAGCAGTTCTTC. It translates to CASSPGGSGAQYNEQFF.

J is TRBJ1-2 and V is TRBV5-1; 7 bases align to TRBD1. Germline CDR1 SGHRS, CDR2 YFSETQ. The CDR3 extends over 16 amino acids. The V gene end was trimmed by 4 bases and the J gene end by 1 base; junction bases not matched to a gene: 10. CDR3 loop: CASSPVNQGGNYGYTF. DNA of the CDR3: TGCGCCAGCAGCCCAGTTAACCAGGGGGGTAACTATGGCTACACCTTC.

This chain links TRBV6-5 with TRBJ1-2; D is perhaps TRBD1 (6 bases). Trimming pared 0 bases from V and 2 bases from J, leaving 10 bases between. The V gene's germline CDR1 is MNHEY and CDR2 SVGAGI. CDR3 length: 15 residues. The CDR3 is CASSYSGGRNYGYTF. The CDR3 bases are TGTGCCAGCAGTTACTCCGGGGGGCGGAACTATGGCTACACCTTC.

This chain's CDR3 is CASSLGPLINEQFF. DNA for the CDR3: TGTGCCAGCAGCTTAGGGCCGCTGATCAATGAGCAGTTCTTC. The chain is built from TRBV7-7 and TRBJ2-1; D unclear. Trimming shortened V by 1 base and J by 6 bases, and 10 bases separated the two germline ends. Germline assignment: CDR1 SSHAT and CDR2 FNYEAQ (reference sequence). The CDR3 length is 14 residues.

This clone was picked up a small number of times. This CDR3 reads CASSYSQGTGELFF. CDR3 bases: TGTGCCAGCAGTTACTCCCAGGGGACCGGGGAGCTGTTTTTT. The rearrangement uses TRBV6-5 and TRBJ2-2, with D maybe TRBD1 (6 bases). V dropped 0 bases and J dropped 5 bases, with 7 bases sitting between them. The CDR3 contains 14 residues. CDR1 is MNHEY, CDR2 SVGAGI, per germline.

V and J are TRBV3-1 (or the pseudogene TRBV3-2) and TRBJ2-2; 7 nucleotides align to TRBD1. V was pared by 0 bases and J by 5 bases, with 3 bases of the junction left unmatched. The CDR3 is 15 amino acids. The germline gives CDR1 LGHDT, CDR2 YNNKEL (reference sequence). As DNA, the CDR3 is TGTGCCAGCAGCCAAGAGGACAGGATTACCGGGGAGCTGTTTTTT. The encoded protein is CASSQEDRITGELFF.

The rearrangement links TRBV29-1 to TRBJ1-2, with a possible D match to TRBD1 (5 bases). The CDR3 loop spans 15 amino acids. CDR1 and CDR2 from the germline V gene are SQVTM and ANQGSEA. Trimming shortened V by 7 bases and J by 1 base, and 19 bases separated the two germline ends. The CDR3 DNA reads TGCAGCGCCTTTTTAACCGGGACGGTTAACTATGGCTACACCTTC. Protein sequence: CSAFLTGTVNYGYTF.